A selection of T cell receptor beta chains follows, all from one sample in a study of regulatory T cells in long-lasting Graves disease. TCRdb itself ran the multiplex PCR reads through MiXCR, one entry per CDR3 protein. Of roughly 610,000 distinct CDR3 sequences listed, 16% were seen once; the top ten hold about 20%. The sample was also reused in another study, on T cells in Graves' hyperthyroidism and ophthalmopathy.

The sequenced sample was peripheral blood mononuclear cells (PBMCs), obtained at new diagnosis, from a patient treated with antithyroid drugs. Every receptor here comes from a woman aged 25 to 39 with Graves disease. The CDR3 runs from the conserved cysteine through the conserved F or W. Each record gives: D gene, V gene, CDR3 length, J gene, clone size, CDR3 protein, CDR3 DNA. The D gene is left open where the match is weak. Clone size, where shown, is once, few, many, or a class for clones that have expanded.

D: NA; V: TRBV6-1; length: 13; J: TRBJ2-5; size: NA; CDR3: CASSESGQGTQYF; DNA: TGTGCCAGCAGTGAATCAGGTCAGGGGACCCAGTACTTC
D: TRBD1; V: TRBV28; length: 13; J: TRBJ2-7; size: many; CDR3: CASRPNRGYEQYF; DNA: TGTGCCAGCAGACCTAACAGGGGCTACGAGCAGTACTTC
D: NA; V: TRBV10-3; length: 15; J: TRBJ1-2; size: many; CDR3: CAITAQGSYNYGYTF; DNA: TGTGCCATCACCGCACAGGGTTCCTATAACTATGGCTACACCTTC
D: TRBD1; V: TRBV2; length: 14; J: TRBJ1-2; size: many; CDR3: CASSEPDRGQSYTF; DNA: TGTGCCAGCAGTGAACCGGACAGGGGGCAGAGCTACACCTTC
D: TRBD2; V: TRBV5-6; length: 17; J: TRBJ2-1; size: once; CDR3: CASSTSTSGNFYNEQFF; DNA: TGTGCCAGCAGCACCTCGACTAGCGGGAACTTCTACAATGAGCAGTTCTTC
D: NA; V: TRBV11-2; length: 13; J: TRBJ2-1; size: few; CDR3: CASSFGRNNEQFF; DNA: TGTGCCAGCAGCTTCGGCAGAAACAATGAGCAGTTCTTC
D: NA; V: TRBV18; length: 14; J: TRBJ2-7; size: few; CDR3: CASSPPLAPYEQYF; DNA: TGTGCCAGCTCACCACCCTTAGCACCCTACGAGCAGTACTTC
D: NA; V: TRBV11-2; length: 14; J: TRBJ2-7; size: many; CDR3: CASSLGLGHYEQYF; DNA: TGTGCCAGCAGCTTAGGACTAGGTCACTACGAGCAGTACTTC
D: TRBD2; V: TRBV20-1; length: 14; J: TRBJ2-7; size: NA; CDR3: CSARPPGLLYEQYF; DNA: TGCAGTGCTAGACCACCGGGACTACTCTACGAGCAGTACTTC
D: NA; V: TRBV30; length: 13; J: TRBJ2-3; size: NA; CDR3: CAWKGLAGDTQYF; DNA: TGTGCCTGGAAGGGCCTGGCCGGAGATACGCAGTATTTT
D: NA; V: TRBV7-9; length: 14; J: TRBJ2-7; size: many; CDR3: CASSLTGMWDEQYF; DNA: TGTGCCAGCAGCTTAACAGGGATGTGGGACGAGCAGTACTTC
D: NA; V: TRBV5-1; length: 19; J: TRBJ2-7; size: NA; CDR3: CASSFRARDQGPFAYEQYF; DNA: TGCGCCAGCAGCTTCCGGGCGCGGGACCAAGGGCCATTCGCCTACGAGCAGTACTTC
D: NA; V: TRBV7-8; length: 16; J: TRBJ1-6; size: NA; CDR3: CASSLELQVYNSPLHF; DNA: TGTGCCAGCAGCTTAGAGTTACAGGTCTATAATTCACCCCTCCACTTT
D: TRBD2; V: TRBV7-2; length: 15; J: TRBJ2-5; size: NA; CDR3: CASSKQLADQETQYF; DNA: TGTGCCAGCAGCAAGCAACTAGCGGACCAAGAGACCCAGTACTTC
D: TRBD1; V: TRBV5-1; length: 15; J: TRBJ2-3; size: NA; CDR3: CASRTTGSHPDTQYF; DNA: TGCGCCAGCAGGACGACAGGGAGTCATCCAGATACGCAGTATTTT
D: NA; V: TRBV29-1; length: 14; J: TRBJ2-1; size: many; CDR3: CSVTRGAPSNEQFF; DNA: TGCAGCGTTACCCGGGGGGCCCCCTCCAATGAGCAGTTCTTC
D: NA; V: TRBV4-1; length: 17; J: TRBJ2-7; size: few; CDR3: CASSPQGHPRGSYEQYF; DNA: TGCGCCAGCAGCCCTCAGGGACACCCGAGGGGCTCCTACGAGCAGTACTTC
D: NA; V: TRBV2; length: 15; J: TRBJ1-5; size: many; CDR3: CASSVRGRGNQPQHF; DNA: TGTGCCAGCAGTGTCAGGGGCCGGGGCAATCAGCCCCAGCATTTT
D: NA; V: TRBV6-1; length: 13; J: TRBJ2-7; size: many; CDR3: CASRLTGTYEQYF; DNA: TGTGCCAGCAGACTAACGGGAACCTACGAGCAGTACTTC
D: TRBD2; V: TRBV6-1; length: 17; J: TRBJ2-1; size: many; CDR3: CASSNTIAGGIRNEQFF; DNA: TGTGCCAGCAGTAACACAATAGCGGGAGGGATCCGGAATGAGCAGTTCTTC
D: NA; V: TRBV6-2/TRBV6-3; length: 14; J: TRBJ1-3; size: NA; CDR3: CASIYKSAGNTIYF; DNA: TGTGCCAGCATATATAAGAGCGCTGGAAACACCATATATTTT
D: NA; V: TRBV3-1; length: 14; J: TRBJ1-6; size: few; CDR3: CASSYGVGSSPLHF; DNA: TGTGCCAGCAGCTATGGCGTGGGGAGTTCACCCCTCCACTTT
D: NA; V: TRBV27; length: 15; J: TRBJ2-7; size: few; CDR3: CASSSRQGWSYEQYF; DNA: TGTGCCAGCAGTTCCCGGCAGGGATGGTCCTACGAGCAGTACTTC
D: NA; V: TRBV5-5; length: 14; J: TRBJ1-1; size: NA; CDR3: CASSLARGNTEAFF; DNA: TGTGCCAGCAGCTTGGCCAGGGGGAACACTGAAGCTTTCTTT
D: TRBD1; V: TRBV5-1; length: 15; J: TRBJ2-7; size: few; CDR3: CASSFGDRTLYEQYF; DNA: TGCGCCAGCAGCTTCGGGGACAGAACCCTTTACGAGCAGTACTTC
D: NA; V: TRBV14; length: 16; J: TRBJ2-7; size: NA; CDR3: CASSQDLVRGSYEQYF; DNA: TGTGCCAGCAGCCAAGATCTCGTCAGGGGCTCCTACGAGCAGTACTTC
D: TRBD1; V: TRBV20-1; length: 13; J: TRBJ1-2; size: NA; CDR3: CSAETGGAKGYTF; DNA: TGCAGTGCTGAGACAGGGGGCGCGAAGGGCTACACCTTC
D: NA; V: TRBV20-1; length: 11; J: TRBJ2-1; size: many; CDR3: CSATLYNEQFF; DNA: TGCAGTGCTACACTCTACAATGAGCAGTTCTTC
D: NA; V: TRBV18; length: 13; J: TRBJ1-1; size: many; CDR3: CASSPLPETEAFF; DNA: TGTGCCAGCTCACCACTTCCCGAAACTGAAGCTTTCTTT
D: NA; V: TRBV27; length: 13; J: TRBJ2-5; size: NA; CDR3: CASSLLDGGTQYF; DNA: TGTGCCAGCAGCTTGCTTGACGGGGGGACCCAGTACTTC
D: NA; V: TRBV12-3/TRBV12-4; length: 12; J: TRBJ2-1; size: many; CDR3: CASSPSVNEQFF; DNA: TGTGCCAGCTCACCTTCCGTAAATGAGCAGTTCTTC
D: NA; V: TRBV30; length: 15; J: TRBJ2-7; size: many; CDR3: CAWSQRWGVIYEQYF; DNA: TGTGCCTGGAGCCAACGGTGGGGGGTCATCTACGAGCAGTACTTC
D: NA; V: TRBV12-3/TRBV12-4; length: 14; J: TRBJ2-1; size: many; CDR3: CASSQRDFAGEQFF; DNA: TGTGCCAGCAGCCAAAGGGACTTTGCGGGTGAGCAGTTCTTC
D: NA; V: TRBV2; length: 11; J: TRBJ2-7; size: many; CDR3: CASSYYYEQYF; DNA: TGTGCCAGCAGTTACTACTACGAGCAGTACTTC
D: NA; V: TRBV7-3; length: 13; J: TRBJ2-5; size: few; CDR3: CASSRGWGETQYF; DNA: TGTGCCAGCAGCCGAGGGTGGGGGGAGACCCAGTACTTC
D: NA; V: TRBV30; length: 17; J: TRBJ1-2; size: many; CDR3: CAWSVRWIGQPADGYTF; DNA: TGTGCCTGGAGTGTACGTTGGATCGGACAGCCGGCTGATGGCTACACCTTC
D: TRBD1; V: TRBV2; length: 14; J: TRBJ1-4; size: many; CDR3: CASRASGTGKKLFF; DNA: TGTGCCAGCAGGGCCTCCGGGACAGGGAAGAAACTGTTTTTT
D: TRBD2; V: TRBV9; length: 15; J: TRBJ2-1; size: many; CDR3: CASSKTGLAGGEQFF; DNA: TGTGCCAGCAGCAAAACGGGACTAGCGGGAGGCGAGCAGTTCTTC
D: TRBD1; V: TRBV29-1; length: 17; J: TRBJ2-3; size: NA; CDR3: CSAQRQDRGLFTDTQYF; DNA: TGCAGCGCTCAAAGACAGGACAGGGGGCTCTTCACAGATACGCAGTATTTT
D: TRBD2; V: TRBV29-1; length: 14; J: TRBJ2-3; size: NA; CDR3: CSGYVAGVADTQYF; DNA: TGCAGCGGTTACGTAGCGGGAGTGGCAGATACGCAGTATTTT
D: TRBD1; V: TRBV20-1; length: 14; J: TRBJ2-1; size: few; CDR3: CSAHRDRGSNEQFF; DNA: TGCAGTGCTCACCGGGACAGGGGAAGCAATGAGCAGTTCTTC
D: TRBD1; V: TRBV10-2; length: 16; J: TRBJ1-6; size: NA; CDR3: CASSATGGLGNSPLHF; DNA: TGCGCCAGCAGTGCGACAGGGGGTTTGGGTAATTCACCCCTCCACTTT